This entry concerns a single TCR beta chain. As yet, its antigen is unknown. The sample belongs to a study of Ad26.COV2.S vaccination and SARS-CoV-2 variants. Findings and caveats of the study: For non-spike TCRs, breadth in vaccine recipients resembled that in placebo recipients.

The V segment lost 4 bases and the J segment 10 bases; nucleotides outside the gene matches: 7. The CDR3 is 13 amino acids. Germline V gives CDR1 LNHDA, CDR2 SQIVND (reference sequence). Treatment: about 20 received Ad26.COV2.S at low or high dose, single or two shots; about 5 received placebo; per-sample allocation not given. Sampling took place 63 days after the first vaccine or placebo injection. Its platform was an Ad26 vector, and its expressed antigen was Wuhan-strain SARS-CoV-2 spike. Generated by immunoSEQ multiplex PCR, the TCRdb table keeps only in-frame clones and is missing some. The sample carries roughly 400,000 clones, 90% recorded once.

This TCR derives from a person between 18 and 59 years old who received the Ad26.COV2.S COVID-19 vaccine or a placebo. The chain combines TRBV19 with TRBJ2-3; TRBD2 matches 8 bases. The source material was peripheral blood, sampled in a trial of Ad26.COV2.S vaccine versus placebo. The CDR3 DNA sequence: TGTGCCAGTAGTACCCGCCGGGGGGGAGCGCAGTATTTT. Encoded protein: CASSTRRGGAQYF.